The source of this T cell receptor (beta chain) is a study of blood T cell repertoires in COVID-19. In the original analysis: Quantification of nucleated cells was approximated via reference gene primer amplification. Data came from immunoSEQ multiplex PCR; TCRdb stores just in-frame clones and leaves some out. That table supplies the V and J calls and clone size; D and trimming were determined from the DNA. In the table there are around 230,000 clones, around 80% of which are singletons. Participant age was roughly 18 to 100 years, and participants resided in about two dozen US areas. V shed 3 bases, J shed 5 bases, and the junction held 5 bases outside the gene matches. The CDR3 extends over 15 amino acids. Germline CDR1 MNHEY, CDR2 SVGAGI.

The sequence was collected from a man aged 35-49 years who had recovered from COVID-19. The gene calls are TRBV6-5 and TRBJ2-1; TRBD2 aligns across 9 bases. Sequencing input: PBMCs or T cells enriched from blood (not recorded which). The CDR3, as DNA: TGTGCCAGCAGTTATGGTAGCGGGAGCCACAATGAGCAGTTCTTC. Protein sequence: CASSYGSGSHNEQFF.